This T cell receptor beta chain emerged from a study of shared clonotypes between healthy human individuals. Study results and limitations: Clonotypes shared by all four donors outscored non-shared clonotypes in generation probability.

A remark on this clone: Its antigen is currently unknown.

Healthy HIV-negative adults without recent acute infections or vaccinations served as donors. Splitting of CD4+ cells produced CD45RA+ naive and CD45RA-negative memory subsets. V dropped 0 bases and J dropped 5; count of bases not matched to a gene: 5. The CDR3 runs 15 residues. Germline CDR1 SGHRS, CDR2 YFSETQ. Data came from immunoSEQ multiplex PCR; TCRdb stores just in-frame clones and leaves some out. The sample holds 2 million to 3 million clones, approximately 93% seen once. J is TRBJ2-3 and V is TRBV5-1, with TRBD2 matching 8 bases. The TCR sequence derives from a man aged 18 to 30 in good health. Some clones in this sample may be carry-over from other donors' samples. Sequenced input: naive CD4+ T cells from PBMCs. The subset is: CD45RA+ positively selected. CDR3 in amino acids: CASSLDGRAGDTQYF. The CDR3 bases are TGCGCCAGCAGCTTGGACGGGAGGGCCGGAGATACGCAGTATTTT.